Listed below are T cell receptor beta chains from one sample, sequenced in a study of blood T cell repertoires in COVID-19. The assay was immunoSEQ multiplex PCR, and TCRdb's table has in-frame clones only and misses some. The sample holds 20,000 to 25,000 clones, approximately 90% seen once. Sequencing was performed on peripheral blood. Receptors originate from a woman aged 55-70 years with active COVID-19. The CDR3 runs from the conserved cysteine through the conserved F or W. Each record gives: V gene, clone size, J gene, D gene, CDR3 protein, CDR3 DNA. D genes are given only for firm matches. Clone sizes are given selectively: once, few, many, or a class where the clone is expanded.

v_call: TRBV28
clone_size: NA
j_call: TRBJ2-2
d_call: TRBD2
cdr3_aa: CASRPHQTSITGELFF
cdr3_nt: TGTGCCAGCAGGCCCCATCAGACTAGCATTACCGGGGAGCTGTTTTTT

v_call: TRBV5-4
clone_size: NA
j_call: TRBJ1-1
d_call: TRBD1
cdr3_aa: CASSRQGGGTEAFF
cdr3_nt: TGTGCCAGCAGCCGACAGGGGGGCGGCACTGAAGCTTTCTTT

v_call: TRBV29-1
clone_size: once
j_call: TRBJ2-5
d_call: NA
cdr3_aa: CSVERSTETQYF
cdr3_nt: TGCAGCGTTGAAAGGAGTACGGAGACCCAGTACTTC

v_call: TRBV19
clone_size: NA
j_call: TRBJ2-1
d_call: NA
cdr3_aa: CASSGRTALNEQFF
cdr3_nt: TGTGCCAGTAGTGGGAGAACTGCCTTAAATGAGCAGTTCTTC

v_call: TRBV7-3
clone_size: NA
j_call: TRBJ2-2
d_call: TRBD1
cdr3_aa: CASSPKQGSSGELFF
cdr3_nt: TGTGCCAGCTCCCCCAAACAGGGGTCCAGCGGGGAGCTGTTTTTT

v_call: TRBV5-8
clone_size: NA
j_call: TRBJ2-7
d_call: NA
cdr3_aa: CASSLAGGRHYEQYF
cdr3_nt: TGTGCCAGCAGCTTGGCTGGGGGCAGACACTACGAGCAGTACTTC

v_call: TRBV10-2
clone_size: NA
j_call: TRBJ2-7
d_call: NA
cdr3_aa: CASSRLGVVEQYF
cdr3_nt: TGCGCCAGCAGTCGGTTAGGGGTGGTCGAGCAGTACTTC

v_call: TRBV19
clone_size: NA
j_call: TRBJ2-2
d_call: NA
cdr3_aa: CASSTITTGRTGELFF
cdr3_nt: TGTGCCAGTAGTACCATAACGACAGGTCGGACCGGGGAGCTGTTTTTT

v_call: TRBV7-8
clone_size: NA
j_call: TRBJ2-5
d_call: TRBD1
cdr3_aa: CASSTPYRGETQYF
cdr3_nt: TGTGCCAGCAGCACCCCTTACAGGGGAGAGACCCAGTACTTC

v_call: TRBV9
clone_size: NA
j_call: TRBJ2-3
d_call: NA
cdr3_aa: CASTEGIQGDTQYF
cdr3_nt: TGTGCCAGCACAGAGGGTATCCAGGGGGATACGCAGTATTTT

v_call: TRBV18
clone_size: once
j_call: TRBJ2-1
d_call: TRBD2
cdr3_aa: CASSPGLANEQFF
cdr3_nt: TGTGCCAGCTCACCCGGACTAGCCAATGAGCAGTTCTTC

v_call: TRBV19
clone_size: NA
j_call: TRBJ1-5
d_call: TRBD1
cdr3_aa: CASRPQGETGALNQPQHF
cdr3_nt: TGTGCCAGTCGCCCACAGGGGGAGACAGGGGCCTTAAATCAGCCCCAGCATTTT

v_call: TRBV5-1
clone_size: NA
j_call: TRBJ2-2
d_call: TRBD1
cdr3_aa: CASRPGGNGELFF
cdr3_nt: TGCGCCAGCAGACCAGGGGGCAACGGGGAGCTGTTTTTT

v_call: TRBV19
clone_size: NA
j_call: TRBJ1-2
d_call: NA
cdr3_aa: CASSRSTDLNYGYTF
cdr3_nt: TGTGCCAGTAGTCGATCGACAGATCTAAACTATGGCTACACCTTC

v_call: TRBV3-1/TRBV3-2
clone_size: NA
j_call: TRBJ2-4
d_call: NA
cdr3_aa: CASSLGGRENIQYF
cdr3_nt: TGTGCCAGCAGCCTAGGGGGTAGGGAAAACATTCAGTACTTC

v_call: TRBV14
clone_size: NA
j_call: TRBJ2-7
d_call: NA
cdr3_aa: CASSQGGPEQYF
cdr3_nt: TGTGCCAGCAGCCAAGGGGGCCCCGAGCAGTACTTC

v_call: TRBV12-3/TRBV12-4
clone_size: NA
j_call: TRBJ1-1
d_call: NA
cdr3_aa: CASTLLQTEAFF
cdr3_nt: TGTGCCAGCACCTTGCTTCAGACTGAAGCTTTCTTT

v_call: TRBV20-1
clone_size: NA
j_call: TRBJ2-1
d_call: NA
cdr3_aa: CSASWGPNEQFF
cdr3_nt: TGCAGTGCTAGTTGGGGGCCCAATGAGCAGTTCTTC

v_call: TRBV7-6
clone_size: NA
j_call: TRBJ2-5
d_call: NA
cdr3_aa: CASSFHSGRGQETQYF
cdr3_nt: TGTGCCAGCAGCTTTCATTCCGGGCGGGGTCAAGAGACCCAGTACTTC

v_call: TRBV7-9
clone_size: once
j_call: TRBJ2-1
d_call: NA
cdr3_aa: CASSLGAGQQFF
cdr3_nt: TGTGCCAGCAGCTTAGGGGCGGGACAGCAGTTCTTC

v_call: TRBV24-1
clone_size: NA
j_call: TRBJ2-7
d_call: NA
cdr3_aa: CATSAAGSYEQYF
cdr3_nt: TGTGCCACCAGTGCTGCCGGCTCCTACGAGCAGTACTTC

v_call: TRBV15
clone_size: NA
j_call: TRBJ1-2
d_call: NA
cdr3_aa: CATSRGRSNYGYTF
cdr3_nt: TGTGCCACCAGCAGAGGTAGAAGTAACTATGGCTACACCTTC

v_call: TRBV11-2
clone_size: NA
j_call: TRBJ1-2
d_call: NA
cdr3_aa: CASSFALFNYGYTF
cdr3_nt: TGTGCCAGCAGCTTCGCGCTGTTCAACTATGGCTACACCTTC

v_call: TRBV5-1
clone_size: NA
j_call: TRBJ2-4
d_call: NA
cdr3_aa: CASSEQGAKNIQYF
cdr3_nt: TGCGCCAGCAGTGAACAGGGAGCCAAAAACATTCAGTACTTC

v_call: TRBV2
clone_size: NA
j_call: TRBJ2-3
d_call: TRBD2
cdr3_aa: CASSLAGAVGTQYF
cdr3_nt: TGTGCCAGCAGCTTAGCGGGGGCGGTAGGGACGCAGTATTTT

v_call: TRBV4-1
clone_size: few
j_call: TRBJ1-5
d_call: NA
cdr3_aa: CASSQDPGVGQPQHF
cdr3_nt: TGCGCCAGCAGCCAAGACCCGGGGGTAGGTCAGCCCCAGCATTTT

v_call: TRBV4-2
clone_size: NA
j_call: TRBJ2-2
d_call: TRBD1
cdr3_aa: CASSQTGTGVTGELFF
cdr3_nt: TGTGCCAGCAGCCAAACCGGGACAGGGGTGACCGGGGAGCTGTTTTTT

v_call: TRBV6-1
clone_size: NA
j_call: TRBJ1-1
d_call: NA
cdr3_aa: CASSETESGGAFF
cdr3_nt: TGTGCCAGCAGTGAGACGGAGAGCGGGGGGGCTTTCTTT

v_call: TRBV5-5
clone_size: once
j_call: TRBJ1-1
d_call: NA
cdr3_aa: CASSLTGKGTEAFF
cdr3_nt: TGTGCCAGCAGCCTCACGGGGAAAGGGACTGAAGCTTTCTTT

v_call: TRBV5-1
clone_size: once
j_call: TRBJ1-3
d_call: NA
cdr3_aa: CASSFRGIGNTIYF
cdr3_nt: TGCGCCAGCAGCTTCCGGGGAATTGGAAACACCATATATTTT

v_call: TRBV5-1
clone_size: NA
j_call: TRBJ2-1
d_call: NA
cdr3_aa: CASSSTTSSNEQFF
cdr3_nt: TGCGCCAGCAGCTCGACGACTAGTTCCAATGAGCAGTTCTTC

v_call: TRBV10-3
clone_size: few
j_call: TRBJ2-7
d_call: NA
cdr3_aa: CAISPSTFAYEQYF
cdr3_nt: TGTGCCATCAGCCCGAGCACGTTTGCCTACGAGCAGTACTTC

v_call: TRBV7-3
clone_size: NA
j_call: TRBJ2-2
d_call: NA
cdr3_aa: CASSLLSGQTGELFF
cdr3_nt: TGTGCCAGCAGCTTACTCTCAGGACAAACCGGGGAGCTGTTTTTT

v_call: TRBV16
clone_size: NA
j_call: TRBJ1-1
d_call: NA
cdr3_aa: CASSHVRAEAFF
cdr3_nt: TGTGCCAGCAGCCACGTCCGTGCTGAAGCTTTCTTT

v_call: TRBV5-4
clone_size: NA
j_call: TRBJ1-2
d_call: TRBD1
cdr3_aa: CASSDVPGGKGYTF
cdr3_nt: TGTGCCAGCAGCGACGTACCAGGGGGTAAAGGCTACACCTTC

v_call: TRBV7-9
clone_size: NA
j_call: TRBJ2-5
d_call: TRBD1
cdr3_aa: CASSRRDREETQYF
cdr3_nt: TGTGCCAGCAGCCGTCGGGACAGGGAAGAGACCCAGTACTTC

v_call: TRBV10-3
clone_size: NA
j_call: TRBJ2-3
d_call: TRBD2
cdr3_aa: CAISESSGGNWGTDTQYF
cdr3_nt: TGTGCCATCAGTGAGTCTAGCGGGGGGAATTGGGGCACAGATACGCAGTATTTT

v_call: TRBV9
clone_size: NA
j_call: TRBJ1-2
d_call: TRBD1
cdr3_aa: CASSVEGQNYGYTF
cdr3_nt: TGTGCCAGCAGCGTGGAGGGACAGAACTATGGCTACACCTTC

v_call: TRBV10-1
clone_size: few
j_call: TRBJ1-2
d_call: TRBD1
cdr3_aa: CATLLWTGKIYGYTF
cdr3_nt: TGCGCCACCTTATTATGGACAGGGAAGATCTATGGCTACACCTTC

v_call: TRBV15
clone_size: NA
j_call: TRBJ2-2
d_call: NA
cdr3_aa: CATSKGQFTGELFF
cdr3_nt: TGTGCCACCAGCAAAGGACAATTCACCGGGGAGCTGTTTTTT

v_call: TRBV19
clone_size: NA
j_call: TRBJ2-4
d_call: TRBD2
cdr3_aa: CASSGGLAGPRAKNIQYF
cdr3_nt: TGTGCCAGTAGTGGGGGACTAGCGGGCCCCCGAGCTAAAAACATTCAGTACTTC

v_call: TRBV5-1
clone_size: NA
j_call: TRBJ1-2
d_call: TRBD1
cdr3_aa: CASSPDPGTAYGYTF
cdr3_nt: TGCGCCAGCAGCCCGGACCCCGGGACAGCATATGGCTACACCTTC

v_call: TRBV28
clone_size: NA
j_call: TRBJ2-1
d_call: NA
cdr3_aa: CASSFTGLGSYNEQFF
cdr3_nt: TGTGCCAGCAGCTTCACAGGGTTAGGGAGCTACAATGAGCAGTTCTTC